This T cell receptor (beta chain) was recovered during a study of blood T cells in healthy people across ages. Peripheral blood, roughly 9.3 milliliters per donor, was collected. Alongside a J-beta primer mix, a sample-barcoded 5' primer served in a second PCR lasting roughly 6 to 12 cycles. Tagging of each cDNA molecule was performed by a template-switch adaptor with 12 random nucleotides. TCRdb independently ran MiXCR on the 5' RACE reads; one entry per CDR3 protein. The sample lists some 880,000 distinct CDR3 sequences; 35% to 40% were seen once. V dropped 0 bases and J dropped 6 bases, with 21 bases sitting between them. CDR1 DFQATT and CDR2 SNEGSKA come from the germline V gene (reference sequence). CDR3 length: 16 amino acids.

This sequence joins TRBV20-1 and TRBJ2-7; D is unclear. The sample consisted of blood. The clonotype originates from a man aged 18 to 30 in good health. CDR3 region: CSARDSARLDTAEQYF. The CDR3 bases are TGCAGTGCTAGAGATTCTGCGCGTCTAGATACGGCCGAGCAGTACTTC.